Shown below are 27 T cell receptor beta chains from a single sample sequenced in a study of human CD8 memory T cell subsets. UMI-labeled 5' RACE yielded the TCR beta libraries. With the 5' RACE reads reprocessed, TCRdb shows one record per CDR3 protein and no DNA. The sample's table shows 9,000 to 15,000 distinct CDR3 sequences. The sequencing sample was made of CD8+ T cells from PBMCs. These receptors originate from a human donor in good health.

This chain joins TRBV7-9 and TRBJ1-1; the TCRdb call, TRBD1, lacks DNA for checking. The germline CDR1 and CDR2 sequences are SEHNR and FQNEAQ (reference sequence). The CDR3 runs to 16 residues. CDR3 loop: CASSSPWGQGNTEAFF.

The chain couples TRBV2 to TRBJ1-1; TCRdb returns TRBD1, unconfirmable since there is no DNA. The CDR3 consists of 12 residues. The germline V gene encodes CDR1 SNHLY and CDR2 FYNNEI. CDR3 region: CASRDRGPEAFF.

The chain links TRBV2 to TRBJ2-1; TCRdb designates TRBD1, a call that cannot be tested without DNA. This CDR3 has 14 amino acids. Germline CDR1 and CDR2: SNHLY and FYNNEI. CDR3 region: CASSGPQTGFVKFF. The full variable domain, in which reference TRBV2 and TRBJ2-1 provide the parts outside the CDR3, is EPEVTQTPSHQVTQMGQEVILRCVPISNHLYFYWYRQILGQKVEFLVSFYNNEISEKSEIFDDQFSVERPDGSNFTLKIRSTKLEDSAMYFCASSGPQTGFVKFFGPGTRLTVL.

V gene TRBV7-8 combines with J gene TRBJ1-4; lacking DNA, the TRBD1 call made by TCRdb goes unchecked. From germline, CDR1 is SGHVS and CDR2 FQNEAQ. The CDR3 is made up of 18 amino acids. The CDR3 here is CASSLTVGQGSTNEKLFF.

The rearrangement links TRBV7-8 to TRBJ2-7; TCRdb selects TRBD1, and the lack of DNA leaves this call unchecked. The germline gives CDR1 SGHVS, CDR2 FQNEAQ. The CDR3 is 16 residues long. CDR3 sequence: CASSLLSGQGAYEQYF.

V gene TRBV5-8 combines with J gene TRBJ2-7. The CDR3 contains 13 residues. Germline V CDR1 and CDR2: SGHTS, YDEGEE. This CDR3 is CASSLVESYEQYF.

V and J are TRBV30 and TRBJ2-5; the D call from TCRdb, TRBD1, cannot be confirmed without DNA. This CDR3 comprises 15 residues. Per germline, CDR1 GTSNPN and CDR2 SVGIG (reference sequence). The CDR3 sequence: CAWSVPRERKETQYF. Full variable domain (missing parts from reference TRBV30 and TRBJ2-5): SQTIHQWPATLVQPVGSPLSLECTVEGTSNPNLYWYRQAAGRGLQLLFYSVGIGQISSEVPQNLSASRPQDRQFILSSKKLLLSDSGFYLCAWSVPRERKETQYFGPGTRLLVL.

The V gene is TRBV3-1, the J gene TRBJ2-2; the D call of TRBD2 rests on TCRdb alone, since no DNA is present to check it. Germline CDR1 is LGHDT and CDR2 is YNNKEL (reference sequence). This CDR3 has 15 residues. The CDR3 spells CASRELALGTGELFF.

The gene calls are TRBV7-6 and TRBJ2-7; TCRdb's D call of TRBD2 is untestable without DNA. Germline V lookup: CDR1 SGHVS, CDR2 FNYEAQ. This CDR3 is 16 amino acids long. CDR3 sequence reads: CASSLLAGEGAYEQYF.

CDR3 protein: CASSPVSGREQDEQFF. The chain carries TRBV3-1 and TRBJ2-1; as DNA is missing, the TRBD2 call by TCRdb cannot be tested. The germline V gene has CDR1 LGHDT and CDR2 YNNKEL (reference sequence). The CDR3 sequence is 16 residues long.

The genes are TRBV6-6 and TRBJ2-7; the TCRdb call, TRBD1, lacks DNA for checking. Germline V CDR1 and CDR2: MNHNY, SVGAGI (reference sequence). This CDR3 contains 14 residues. Here the CDR3 reads CASSSGGEADEQYF.

CDR3 residues: CASSLGKNTEAFF. The chain employs TRBV28 and TRBJ1-1. Germline CDR1 MDHEN, CDR2 SYDVKM. This CDR3 comprises 13 residues.

The gene calls are TRBV7-9 and TRBJ2-2; the TCRdb call, TRBD2, lacks DNA for checking. The CDR3 totals 15 residues. The germline gives CDR1 SEHNR, CDR2 FQNEAQ (reference sequence). Here the CDR3 reads CASSPRTSNTGELFF.

The CDR3 spells CASSLIPQGAHGGGYTF. The chain couples TRBV7-2 to TRBJ1-2; the TCRdb call, TRBD1, lacks DNA for checking. Per germline, CDR1 SGHTA and CDR2 FQGNSA. This CDR3 is built from 17 residues.

The chain combines TRBV5-1 with TRBJ2-7; with no DNA, the TCRdb D assignment of TRBD1 cannot be verified. The length of the CDR3 is 15 residues. The V gene's germline CDR1 is SGHRS and CDR2 YFSETQ. The CDR3: CASSLGDRGLDEQYF.

The CDR3 spells CASSPYQGQETQYF. V gene TRBV4-1 combines with J gene TRBJ2-5; the D call of TRBD1 rests on TCRdb alone, since no DNA is present to check it. This CDR3 region has 14 residues. CDR1 and CDR2 from the germline V gene are MGHRA and YSYEKL.

This chain's CDR3 is CASRPGQGGTGYTF. The chain is built from TRBV2 and TRBJ1-2; TCRdb's assignment of TRBD1 cannot be checked, as there is no DNA. There are 14 residues in the CDR3. Germline V gene data show CDR1 as SNHLY and CDR2 as FYNNEI.

This chain uses TRBV28 with TRBJ2-3; TCRdb's D call of TRBD2 is untestable without DNA. The CDR3 sequence is 15 residues long. CDR1 and CDR2 from the germline V gene are MDHEN and SYDVKM. CDR3 sequence: CASIRTSGRENTQYF.

The chain recombines TRBV30 with TRBJ2-1; TCRdb indicates TRBD2, and absent DNA this call remains unverified. The V gene's germline CDR1 is GTSNPN and CDR2 SVGIG (reference sequence). CDR3 length equals 13 residues. The CDR3 is CASTGTSGGEQFF.

The chain's CDR3 is CSAGQGHTYEQYF. The gene calls are TRBV29-1 and TRBJ2-7; the D call from TCRdb, TRBD1, cannot be confirmed without DNA. The CDR3 extends over 13 amino acids. CDR1 SQVTM and CDR2 ANQGSEA come from the germline V gene.

The J gene is TRBJ1-2, the V gene TRBV28; TCRdb reports TRBD1, a call that lacks DNA to check it against. The germline V gene encodes CDR1 MDHEN and CDR2 SYDVKM. CDR3 length: 13 amino acids. The CDR3 sequence is CASSGRENYGYTF.

The chain carries TRBV5-1 and TRBJ2-1. Germline V CDR1 and CDR2: SGHRS, YFSETQ. The CDR3 totals 13 residues. The CDR3 reads CASSGFPYNEQFF.

The J gene is TRBJ2-1, the V gene TRBV28; checking the TCRdb D call of TRBD1 is not possible without DNA. Germline-derived CDR1 and CDR2 are MDHEN and SYDVKM. The CDR3 is made up of 17 amino acids. This CDR3 is CASSFPPRASRPNEQFF.

Judged by frequency, this clonotype is medium-sized. V usage is TRBV7-6 and J usage is TRBJ2-4; with no DNA, the TCRdb D assignment of TRBD2 cannot be verified. CDR1 SGHVS and CDR2 FNYEAQ come from the germline V gene. This CDR3 comprises 15 residues. The CDR3 spells CASSPNIEGRNIQYF.

The rearrangement joins TRBV4-3 to TRBJ1-6; TCRdb's D call, TRBD1, is unchecked because there is no DNA. The CDR3 is 15 residues long. Looked up from germline, CDR1 is LGHNA and CDR2 is YSLEER. CDR3 amino acids: CASSQDSGGASPLHF.

This chain links TRBV18 with TRBJ1-1. The germline gives CDR1 KGHSH, CDR2 LQKENI. This CDR3 has 16 amino acids. This chain's CDR3 is CASSPGGSKGNTEAFF.

V gene TRBV7-2 combines with J gene TRBJ2-2; TCRdb's D call, TRBD1, is unchecked because there is no DNA. The CDR3 runs 14 residues. Per the germline V gene, CDR1 is SGHTA and CDR2 is FQGNSA. Here the CDR3 reads CASSWDRGTGELFF. The full variable domain, in which reference TRBV7-2 and TRBJ2-2 provide the parts outside the CDR3, is GAGVSQSPSNKVTEKGKDVELRCDPISGHTALYWYRQSLGQGLEFLIYFQGNSAPDKSGLPSDRFSAERTGGSVSTLTIQRTQQEDSAVYLCASSWDRGTGELFFGEGSRLTVL.